One and the same sample provided the 4 T cell receptor beta chains below, sequenced in a study of response to subunit inactivated influenza vaccine. TCRdb analysed the RT-PCR reads with MiXCR anew, one entry per CDR3 protein. The sample has 700,000 to 900,000 distinct CDR3 sequences; approximately 21% are singletons. The sequencing used PBMCs from blood, collected around 5 days after vaccination. The receptor set was obtained from a man aged 50 to 59 who received an inactivated influenza vaccine.

This chain connects TRBV7-2 to TRBJ2-2, with D possibly TRBD2 on 5 matching bases. From germline, CDR1 is SGHTA and CDR2 FQGNSA. V shed 2 bases and J shed 5 bases, with 9 bases lying between them. CDR3 size: 14 residues. In nucleotides, the CDR3 is TGTGCCAGCAGCTTACGAAGGGAGACCGGGGAGCTGTTTTTT. Its translation is CASSLRRETGELFF. Supplemented by reference TRBV7-2 and TRBJ2-2, the full variable domain reads GAGVSQSPSNKVTEKGKDVELRCDPISGHTALYWYRQSLGQGLEFLIYFQGNSAPDKSGLPSDRFSAERTGGSVSTLTIQRTQQEDSAVYLCASSLRRETGELFFGEGSRLTVL.

The chain uses TRBV12-3 or TRBV12-4 and TRBJ2-3, with TRBD1 identical over 9 bases. The V segment lost 6 bases and the J segment 11 bases; nucleotides outside the gene matches: 15. The CDR3 sequence is 15 residues long. CDR3 residues: CASSRTGQGKSGQYF. In nucleotides, the CDR3 is TGTGCCAGCAGCCGCACGGGACAGGGTAAGTCTGGGCAGTATTTT.

This clonotype turned up a few times. The chain links TRBV20-1 to TRBJ1-1, with D possibly being TRBD1 (6 bases). This CDR3 spans 12 amino acids. Germline V CDR1 and CDR2: DFQATT, SNEGSKA (reference sequence). This CDR3 is CSRGGPNTEAFF. The CDR3, as DNA: TGCAGCAGGGGCGGACCGAACACTGAAGCTTTCTTT.

This sequence joins TRBV4-3 and TRBJ1-1; tentatively, D is TRBD1 (6 bases). Trimming removed 1 base from V and 4 bases from J, with 16 bases in between. There are 16 residues in the CDR3. Germline V gene data show CDR1 as LGHNA and CDR2 as YSLEER. CDR3 protein: CASSQGIGGMSTEAFF. In DNA form, the CDR3 reads TGCGCCAGCAGCCAAGGTATAGGGGGTATGAGCACTGAAGCTTTCTTT.